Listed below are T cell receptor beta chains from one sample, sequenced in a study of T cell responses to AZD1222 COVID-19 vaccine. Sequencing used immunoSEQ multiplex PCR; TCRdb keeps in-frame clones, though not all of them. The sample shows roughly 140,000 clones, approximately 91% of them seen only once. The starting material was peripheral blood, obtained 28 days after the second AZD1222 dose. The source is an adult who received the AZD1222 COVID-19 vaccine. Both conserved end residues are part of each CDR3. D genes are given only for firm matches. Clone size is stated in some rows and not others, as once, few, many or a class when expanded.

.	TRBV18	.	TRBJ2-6	CANSRGRGGASGANVLTF	TGTGCCAACTCACGAGGCAGGGGGGGCGCGTCTGGGGCCAACGTCCTGACTTTC
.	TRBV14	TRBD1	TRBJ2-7	CASSQTGTGANEQYF	TGTGCCAGCAGCCAAACCGGGACAGGGGCCAACGAGCAGTACTTC
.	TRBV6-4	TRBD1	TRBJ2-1	CASSVRQGAWNEQFF	TGTGCCAGCAGTGTCCGACAGGGGGCGTGGAATGAGCAGTTCTTC
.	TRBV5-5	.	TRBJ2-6	CASRDYRVRSGANVLTF	TGTGCCAGCAGAGACTACAGGGTTAGGTCTGGGGCCAACGTCCTGACTTTC
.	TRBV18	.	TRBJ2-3	CASSPIANTDTQYF	TGTGCCAGCTCACCGATCGCTAACACAGATACGCAGTATTTT
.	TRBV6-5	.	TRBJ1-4	CASSYSPKTREKLFF	TGTGCCAGCAGTTACTCACCAAAAACGCGAGAAAAACTGTTTTTT
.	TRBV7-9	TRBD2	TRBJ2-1	CASSFRIAGGYNEQFF	TGTGCCAGCAGCTTCCGTATAGCGGGAGGCTACAATGAGCAGTTCTTC
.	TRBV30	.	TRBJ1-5	CAWSLDSNQPQHF	TGTGCCTGGAGTCTCGATAGCAATCAGCCCCAGCATTTT
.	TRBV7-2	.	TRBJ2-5	CASSPGLDPYQETQYF	TGTGCCAGCAGCCCCGGACTCGATCCGTACCAAGAGACCCAGTACTTC
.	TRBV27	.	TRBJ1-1	CASSLSEGLDTEAFF	TGTGCCAGCAGTTTATCGGAGGGACTGGACACTGAAGCTTTCTTT
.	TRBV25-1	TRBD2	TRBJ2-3	CASSPGGRETDTQYF	TGTGCCAGCAGCCCGGGGGGACGGGAGACAGATACGCAGTATTTT
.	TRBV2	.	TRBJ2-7	CASTSDREGEQYF	TGTGCCAGCACCTCAGACAGGGAGGGCGAGCAGTACTTC
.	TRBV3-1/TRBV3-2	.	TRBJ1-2	CASSRTTANYGYTF	TGTGCCAGCAGCCGGACAACCGCTAACTATGGCTACACCTTC
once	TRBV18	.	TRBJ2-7	CASSRGGGRSYEQYF	TGTGCCAGCTCACGTGGTGGGGGTCGGTCCTACGAGCAGTACTTC
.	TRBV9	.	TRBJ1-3	CASSAPPITVSSGNTIYF	TGTGCCAGCAGCGCCCCTCCCATAACAGTAAGCTCTGGAAACACCATATATTTT
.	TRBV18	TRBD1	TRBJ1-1	CASSPPSQGDLRTEAFF	TGTGCCAGCTCACCACCTTCCCAGGGGGACTTGCGCACTGAAGCTTTCTTT